This T cell receptor (beta chain) was sequenced for a study of T cell repertoires in cytomegalovirus infection. CDR1 and CDR2 (germline): SGHTA, FQGNSA. CDR3 length equals 15 residues. With 5 bases removed from V and 1 base from J, the gap between germline ends came to 14 bases. Concerning this clonotype: The antigen is not known.

Via MiXCR, TCRdb re-called the reads, giving one row per CDR3 protein. The sample has about 500,000 distinct CDR3 sequences, around 30% seen once. This receptor was taken from a human donor in good health (CMV status not recorded). Some clones in this sample may be carry-over from other donors' samples. The chain joins TRBV7-2 to TRBJ2-5; D might be TRBD2 (7 bases). This specimen was cultured PBMCs, taken from culture after CMV antigen stimulation. DNA of the CDR3: TGTGCCAGCAGCGACCGGGGGGCCCCCCAAGAGACCCAGTACTTC. Translating gives CASSDRGAPQETQYF.